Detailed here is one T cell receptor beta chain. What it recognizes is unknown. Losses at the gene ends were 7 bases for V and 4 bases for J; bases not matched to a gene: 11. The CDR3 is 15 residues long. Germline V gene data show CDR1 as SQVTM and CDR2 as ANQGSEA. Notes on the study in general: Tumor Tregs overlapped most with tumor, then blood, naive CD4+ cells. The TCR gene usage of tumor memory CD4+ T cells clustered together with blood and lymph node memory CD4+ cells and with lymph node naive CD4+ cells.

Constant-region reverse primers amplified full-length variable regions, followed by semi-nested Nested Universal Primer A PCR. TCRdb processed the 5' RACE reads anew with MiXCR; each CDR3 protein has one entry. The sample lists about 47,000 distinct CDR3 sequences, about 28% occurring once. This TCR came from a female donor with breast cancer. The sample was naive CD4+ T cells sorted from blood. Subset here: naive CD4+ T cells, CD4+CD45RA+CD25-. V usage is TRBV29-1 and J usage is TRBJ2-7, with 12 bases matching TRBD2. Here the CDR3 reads CSAELAGGRRYEQYF. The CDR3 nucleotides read TGCAGCGCAGAACTAGCGGGAGGCCGTAGATACGAGCAGTACTTC.